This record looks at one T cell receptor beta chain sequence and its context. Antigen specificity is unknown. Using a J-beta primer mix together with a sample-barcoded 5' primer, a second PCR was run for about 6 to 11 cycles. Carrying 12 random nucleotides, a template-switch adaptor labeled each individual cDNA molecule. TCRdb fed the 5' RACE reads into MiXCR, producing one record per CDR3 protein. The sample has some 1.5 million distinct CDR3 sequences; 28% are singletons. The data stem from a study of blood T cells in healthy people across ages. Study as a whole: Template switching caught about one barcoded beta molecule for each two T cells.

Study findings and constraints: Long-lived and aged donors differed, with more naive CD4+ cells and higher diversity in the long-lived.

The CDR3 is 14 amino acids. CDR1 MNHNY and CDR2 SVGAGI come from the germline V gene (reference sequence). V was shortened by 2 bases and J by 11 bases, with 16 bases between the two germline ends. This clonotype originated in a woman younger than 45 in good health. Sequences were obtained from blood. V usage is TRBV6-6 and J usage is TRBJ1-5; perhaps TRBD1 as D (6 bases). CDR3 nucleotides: TGTGCCAGCAGTTACGGGGGCAGGCGGGGGGCCCAGCATTTT. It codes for CASSYGGRRGAQHF.